These 15 T cell receptor beta chains share one sample of origin, sequenced in a study of immune cell composition in non-small cell lung cancer (dated by TCRdb to between 2016 and 2019). Normal lung samples came from the same patient and consisted of non-adjacent lung tissue collected as far from the tumour as possible, at a distance of at least 3 cm. Receptors were amplified or captured by the immunoSEQ multiplex PCR assay. Not all clones reach the TCRdb copy of this immuneACCESS table, which keeps in-frame sequences only. Checked studies attribute under half of the gap to unresolved V genes and leave the rest unexplained. The sample records 6,600 or so clones, approximately 80% of which are singletons. In total, the top ten clones hold roughly 5.8% of the sample. The sequencing sample was made of non-adjacent lung tissue. These receptors all come from a human donor with non-small cell lung cancer.

This clone was seen once. The rearrangement joins TRBV5-6 to TRBJ1-5, with D perhaps TRBD1 (6 bases). CDR1 is SGHDT, CDR2 YYEEEE, per germline. CDR3 length: 16 amino acids. The V and J ends lost 0 bases and 0 bases respectively, with 10 bases between them. The CDR3 DNA reads TGTGCCAGCAGCTTGGTCGGACAGAATAGCAATCAGCCCCAGCATTTT. The encoded protein is CASSLVGQNSNQPQHF.

The V call is TRBV30, the J call TRBJ1-3; 7 bases line up with TRBD1. CDR3 length: 14 amino acids. CDR1 and CDR2 (germline): GTSNPN, SVGIG (reference sequence). The J segment lost 4 bases and the V segment lost 2 bases, leaving 5 bases of the junction unmatched. CDR3 bases: TGTGCCTGGAGTTCAGGGGGAGGAGGAAACACCATATATTTT. Translated: CAWSSGGGGNTIYF.

The chain joins TRBV7-3 to TRBJ2-2; 7 nucleotides line up with TRBD2. V trimming: 6 bases; J trimming: 5 bases; junction bases outside the gene matches: 9. Germline CDR1 is SGHTA and CDR2 is FQGTGA. CDR3 length: 15 residues. The CDR3, as DNA: TGTGCCAGCAGTGAGCGGGACGCTCGGACCGGGGAGCTGTTTTTT. Translated, it gives CASSERDARTGELFF. The full variable domain, in which reference TRBV7-3 and TRBJ2-2 provide the parts outside the CDR3, is GAGVSQTPSNKVTEKGKYVELRCDPISGHTALYWYRQSLGQGPEFLIYFQGTGAADDSGLPNDRFFAVRPEGSVSTLKIQRTERGDSAVYLCASSERDARTGELFFGEGSRLTVL.

The chain has TRBV7-9 and TRBJ1-3; D is unclear. This CDR3 contains 14 residues. V dropped 2 bases and J dropped 2 bases, with 7 bases sitting between them. Germline CDR1 is SEHNR and CDR2 is FQNEAQ (reference sequence). For the CDR3, the DNA is TGTGCCAGCAGCTTACCCCCGGCTGGAAACACCATATATTTT. Encoded protein: CASSLPPAGNTIYF.

The chain links TRBV10-3 to TRBJ2-3; D is perhaps TRBD1 (6 bases). V lost 10 bases, J lost 6 bases, and 20 bases lay in between. The CDR3 length is 14 residues. From germline, CDR1 is ENHRY and CDR2 SYGVKD. CDR3 region: CASSIGGDVDTQYF. For the CDR3, the DNA is TGTGCCAGCAGCATAGGGGGAGACGTGGATACGCAGTATTTT.

The chain is built from TRBV7-8 and TRBJ1-6; no definite D call. The CDR3 has 13 amino acids. V gave up 7 bases and J gave up 7 bases, with 11 bases separating them. CDR1 SGHVS and CDR2 FQNEAQ come from the germline V gene. CDR3 coding DNA: TGTGCCAGCACGACCGCCGGGAATTCACCCCTCCACTTT. This sequence encodes CASTTAGNSPLHF.

This clone came up once. The chain is built from TRBV7-9 and TRBJ1-1, with 8 bases lining up with TRBD1. J gave up 3 bases and V 1 base, and 7 bases lay outside the gene matches. There are 16 residues in the CDR3. Germline assignment: CDR1 SEHNR and CDR2 FQNEAQ (reference sequence). CDR3 region: CASSLDLTGEDTEAFF. The CDR3 nucleotides read TGTGCCAGCAGCTTAGACTTGACAGGGGAGGACACTGAAGCTTTCTTT.

V usage is TRBV2 and J usage is TRBJ2-3; a possible D gene is TRBD2 (6 bases). The V gene lost 7 bases and the J gene lost 1 base, with 18 bases spanning the gap. CDR3 length: 16 residues. The germline V gene has CDR1 SNHLY and CDR2 FYNNEI. The CDR3: CASIEGTQQGTDTQYF. DNA for the CDR3: TGTGCCAGCATCGAAGGGACTCAACAGGGCACAGATACGCAGTATTTT. Complete variable domain (other parts from reference TRBV2 and TRBJ2-3): EPEVTQTPSHQVTQMGQEVILRCVPISNHLYFYWYRQILGQKVEFLVSFYNNEISEKSEIFDDQFSVERPDGSNFTLKIRSTKLEDSAMYFCASIEGTQQGTDTQYFGPGTRLTVL.

In its sample, this clone was seen a few times. The chain couples TRBV19 to TRBJ1-5, with D possibly being TRBD1 (6 bases). The germline V and J ends were trimmed by 5 bases and 0 bases, with 11 bases remaining between them. The CDR3 has 15 residues. Germline V gene data show CDR1 as LNHDA and CDR2 as SQIVND (reference sequence). The CDR3 reads CASSLWGPSNQPQHF. Written as DNA, the CDR3 is TGTGCCAGTAGTCTTTGGGGGCCTAGCAATCAGCCCCAGCATTTT.

The chain links TRBV30 to TRBJ2-7; 10 bases map to TRBD2. The CDR3 spans 14 residues. CDR1 is GTSNPN, CDR2 SVGIG, per germline (reference sequence). Trimming at V came to 6 bases and at J to 3 bases, leaving 8 bases not matched to a gene. The CDR3 nucleotides read TGTGCCTGTAGGACTAGCGGAATACTCTACGAGCAGTACTTC. It codes for CACRTSGILYEQYF.

The chain links TRBV11-2 to TRBJ2-3; TRBD2 is a possible D gene (5 bases). The CDR3 contains 17 residues. CDR1 and CDR2 (germline): SGHAT, FQNNGV. The V and J ends lost 6 bases and 2 bases respectively, with 21 bases between them. CDR3 residues: CASSQRFPLESTDTQYF. The CDR3 DNA reads TGTGCCAGCAGTCAGCGGTTCCCCCTAGAGTCCACAGATACGCAGTATTTT.

The table lists this clone with a few counts. This chain joins TRBV27 and TRBJ1-2; 9 nucleotides match TRBD1. Germline loops: CDR1 MNHEY, CDR2 SMNVEV (reference sequence). J gave up 8 bases and V 3 bases, and 10 bases lay outside the gene matches. The CDR3 contains 15 residues. CDR3 in DNA: TGTGCCAGCAGTTTCCTAACCGGGACAGGGTTCGGCTACACCTTC. It is translated as CASSFLTGTGFGYTF.

This chain connects TRBV19 to TRBJ1-5; 8 positions agree with TRBD1. Unmatched junction bases numbered 0, after V lost 0 bases and J lost 5 bases. The CDR3 consists of 14 residues. Germline CDR1 LNHDA, CDR2 SQIVND (reference sequence). The CDR3: CASSIEQGDQPQHF. As DNA, the CDR3 is TGTGCCAGTAGTATAGAACAGGGGGATCAGCCCCAGCATTTT.

In this sample, this clone turned up once. This chain joins TRBV15 and TRBJ2-7; 11 bases map to TRBD2. This CDR3 region has 15 residues. Trimming at V came to 3 bases and at J to 1 base, leaving 2 bases not matched to a gene. Germline-derived CDR1 and CDR2 are LNHNV and YYDKDF (reference sequence). In DNA, the CDR3 is TGTGCCACCAGCAGCGGGACTAGCGGATCCTACGAGCAGTACTTC. It specifies CATSSGTSGSYEQYF.

The rearrangement uses TRBV5-5 and TRBJ2-7; the match to TRBD1 covers 10 bases. CDR3 length equals 15 residues. J was trimmed by 4 bases and V by 3 bases; bases with no gene match: 7. Germline V gene sequence: CDR1 SGHKS, CDR2 YYEKEE (reference sequence). The CDR3 protein is CASSSRWDRGYEQYF. The CDR3 DNA sequence: TGTGCCAGCAGCTCACGATGGGACAGGGGTTACGAGCAGTACTTC.